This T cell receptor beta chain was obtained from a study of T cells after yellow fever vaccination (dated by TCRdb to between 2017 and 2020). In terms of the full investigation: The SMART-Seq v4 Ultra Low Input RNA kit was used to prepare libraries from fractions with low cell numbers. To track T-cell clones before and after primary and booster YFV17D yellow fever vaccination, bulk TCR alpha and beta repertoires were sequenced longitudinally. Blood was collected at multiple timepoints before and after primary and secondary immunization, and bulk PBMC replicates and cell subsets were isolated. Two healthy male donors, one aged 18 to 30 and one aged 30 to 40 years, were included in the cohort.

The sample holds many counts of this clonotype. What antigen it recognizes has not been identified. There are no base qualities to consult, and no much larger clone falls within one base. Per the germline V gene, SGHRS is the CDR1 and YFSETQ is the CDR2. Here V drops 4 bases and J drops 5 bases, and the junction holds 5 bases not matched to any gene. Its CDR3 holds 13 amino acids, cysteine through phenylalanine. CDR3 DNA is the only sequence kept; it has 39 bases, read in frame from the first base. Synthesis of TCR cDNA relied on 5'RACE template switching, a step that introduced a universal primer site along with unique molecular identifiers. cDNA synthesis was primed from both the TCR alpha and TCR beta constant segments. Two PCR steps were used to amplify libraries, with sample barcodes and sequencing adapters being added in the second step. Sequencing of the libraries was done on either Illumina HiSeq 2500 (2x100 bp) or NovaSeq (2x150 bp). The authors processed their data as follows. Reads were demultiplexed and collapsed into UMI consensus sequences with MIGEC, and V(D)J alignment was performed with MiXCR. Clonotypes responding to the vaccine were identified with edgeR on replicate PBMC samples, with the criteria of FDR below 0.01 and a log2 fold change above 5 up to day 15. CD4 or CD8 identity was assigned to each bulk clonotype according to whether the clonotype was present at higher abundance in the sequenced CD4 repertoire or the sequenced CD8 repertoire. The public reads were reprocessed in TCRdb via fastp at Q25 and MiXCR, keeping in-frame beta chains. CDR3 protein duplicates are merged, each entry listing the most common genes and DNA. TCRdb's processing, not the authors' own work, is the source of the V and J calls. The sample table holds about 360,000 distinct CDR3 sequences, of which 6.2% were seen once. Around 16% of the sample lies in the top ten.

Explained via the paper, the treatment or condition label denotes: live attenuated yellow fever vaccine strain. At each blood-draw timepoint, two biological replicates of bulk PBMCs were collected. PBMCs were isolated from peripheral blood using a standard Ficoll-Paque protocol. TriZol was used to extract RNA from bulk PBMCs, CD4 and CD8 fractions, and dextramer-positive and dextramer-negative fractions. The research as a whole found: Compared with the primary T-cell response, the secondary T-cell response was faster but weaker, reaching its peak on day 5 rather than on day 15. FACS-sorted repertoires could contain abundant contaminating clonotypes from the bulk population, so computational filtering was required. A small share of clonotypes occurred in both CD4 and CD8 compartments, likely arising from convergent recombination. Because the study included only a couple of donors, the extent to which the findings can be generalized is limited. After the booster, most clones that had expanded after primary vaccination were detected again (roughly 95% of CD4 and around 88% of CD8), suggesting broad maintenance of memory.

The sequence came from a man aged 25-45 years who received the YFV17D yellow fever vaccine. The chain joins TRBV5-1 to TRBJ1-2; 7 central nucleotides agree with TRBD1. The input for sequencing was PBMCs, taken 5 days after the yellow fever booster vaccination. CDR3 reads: CASSDGTAYGYTF. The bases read TGCGCCAGCAGCGACGGGACAGCTTATGGCTACACCTTC.